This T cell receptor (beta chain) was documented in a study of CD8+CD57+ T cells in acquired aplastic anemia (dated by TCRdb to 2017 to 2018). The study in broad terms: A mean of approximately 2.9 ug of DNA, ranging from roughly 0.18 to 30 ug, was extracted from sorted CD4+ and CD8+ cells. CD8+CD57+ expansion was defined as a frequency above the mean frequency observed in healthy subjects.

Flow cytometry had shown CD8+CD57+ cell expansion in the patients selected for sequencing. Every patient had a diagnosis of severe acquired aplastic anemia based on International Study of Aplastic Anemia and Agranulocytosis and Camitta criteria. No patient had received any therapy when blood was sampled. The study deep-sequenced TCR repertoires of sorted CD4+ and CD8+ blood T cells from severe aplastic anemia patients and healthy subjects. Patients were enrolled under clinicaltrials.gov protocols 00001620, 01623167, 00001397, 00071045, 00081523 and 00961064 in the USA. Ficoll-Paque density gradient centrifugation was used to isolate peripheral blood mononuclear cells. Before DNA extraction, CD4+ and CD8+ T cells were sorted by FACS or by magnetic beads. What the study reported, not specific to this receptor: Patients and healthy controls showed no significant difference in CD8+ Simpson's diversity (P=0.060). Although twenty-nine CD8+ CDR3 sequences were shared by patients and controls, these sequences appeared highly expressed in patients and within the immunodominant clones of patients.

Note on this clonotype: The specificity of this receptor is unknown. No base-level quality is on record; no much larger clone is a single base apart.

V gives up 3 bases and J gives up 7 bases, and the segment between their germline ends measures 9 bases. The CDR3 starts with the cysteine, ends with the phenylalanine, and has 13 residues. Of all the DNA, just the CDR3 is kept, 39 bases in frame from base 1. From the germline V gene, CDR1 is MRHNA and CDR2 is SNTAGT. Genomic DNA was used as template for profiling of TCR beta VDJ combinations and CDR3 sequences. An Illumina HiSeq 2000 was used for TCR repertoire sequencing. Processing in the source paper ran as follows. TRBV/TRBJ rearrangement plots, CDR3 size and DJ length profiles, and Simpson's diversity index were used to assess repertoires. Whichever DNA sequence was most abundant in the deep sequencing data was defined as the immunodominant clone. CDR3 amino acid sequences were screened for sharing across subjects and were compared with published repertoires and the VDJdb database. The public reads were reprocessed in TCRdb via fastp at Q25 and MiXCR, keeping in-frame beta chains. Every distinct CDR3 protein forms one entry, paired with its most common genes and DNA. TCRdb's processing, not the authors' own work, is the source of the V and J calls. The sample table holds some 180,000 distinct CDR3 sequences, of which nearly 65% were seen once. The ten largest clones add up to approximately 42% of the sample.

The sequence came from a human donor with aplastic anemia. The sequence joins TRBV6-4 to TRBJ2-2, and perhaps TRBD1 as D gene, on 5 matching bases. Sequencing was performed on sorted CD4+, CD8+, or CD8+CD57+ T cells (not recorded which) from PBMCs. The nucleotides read TGTGCCAGCAGTGAGACAGCCTACGGGGAGCTGTTTTTT. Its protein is CASSETAYGELFF.